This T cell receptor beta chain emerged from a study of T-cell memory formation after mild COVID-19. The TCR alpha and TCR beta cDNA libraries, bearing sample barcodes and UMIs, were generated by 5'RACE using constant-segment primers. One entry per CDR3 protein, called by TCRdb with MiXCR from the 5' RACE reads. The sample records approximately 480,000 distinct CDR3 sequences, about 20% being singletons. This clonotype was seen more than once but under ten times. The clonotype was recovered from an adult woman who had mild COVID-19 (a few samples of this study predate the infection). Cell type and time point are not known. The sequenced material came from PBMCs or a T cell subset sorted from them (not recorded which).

The CDR3 DNA reads as TGCAGCGTCTCCGGGCCGTCCGGGGAGACCCAGTACTTC. As protein: CSVSGPSGETQYF. The chain combines TRBV29-1 with TRBJ2-5; D call uncertain. There are 13 residues in the CDR3. V gave up 6 bases and J gave up 5 bases, with 16 bases separating them. Germline V gives CDR1 SQVTM, CDR2 ANQGSEA.